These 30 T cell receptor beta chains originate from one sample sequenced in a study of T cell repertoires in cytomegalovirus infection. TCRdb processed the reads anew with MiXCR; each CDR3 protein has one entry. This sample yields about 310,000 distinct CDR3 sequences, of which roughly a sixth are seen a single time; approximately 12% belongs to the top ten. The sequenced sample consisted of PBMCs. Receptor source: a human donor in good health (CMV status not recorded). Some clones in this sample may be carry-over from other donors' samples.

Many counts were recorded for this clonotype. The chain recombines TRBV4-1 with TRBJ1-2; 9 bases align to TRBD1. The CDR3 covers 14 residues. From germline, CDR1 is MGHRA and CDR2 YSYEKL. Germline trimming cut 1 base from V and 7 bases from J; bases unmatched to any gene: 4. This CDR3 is CASSQGDRVLGYTF. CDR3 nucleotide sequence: TGCGCCAGCAGCCAAGGGGACAGGGTTCTTGGCTACACCTTC.

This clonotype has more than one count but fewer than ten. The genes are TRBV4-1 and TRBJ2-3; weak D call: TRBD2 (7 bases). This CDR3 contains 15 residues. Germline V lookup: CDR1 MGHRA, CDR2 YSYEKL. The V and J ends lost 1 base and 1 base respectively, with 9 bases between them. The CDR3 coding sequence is TGCGCCAGCAGCCAAGTGGGGGGGCGCACAGATACGCAGTATTTT. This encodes CASSQVGGRTDTQYF.

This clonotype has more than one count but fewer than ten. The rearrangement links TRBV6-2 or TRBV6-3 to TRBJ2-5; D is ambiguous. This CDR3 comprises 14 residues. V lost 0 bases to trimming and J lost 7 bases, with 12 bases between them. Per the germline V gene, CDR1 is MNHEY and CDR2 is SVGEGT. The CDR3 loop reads CASSYSSGDGTQYF. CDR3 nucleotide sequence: TGTGCCAGCAGTTACTCGTCCGGAGACGGGACCCAGTACTTC.

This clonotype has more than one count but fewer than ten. This chain's CDR3 is CASSFDGDYGYTF. The CDR3 coding sequence is TGTGCCAGCAGTTTTGACGGAGACTATGGCTACACCTTC. The chain couples TRBV12-3 or TRBV12-4 to TRBJ1-2; D is unclear. The V gene lost 3 bases and the J gene lost 3 bases, with 8 bases spanning the gap. This CDR3 region has 13 residues.

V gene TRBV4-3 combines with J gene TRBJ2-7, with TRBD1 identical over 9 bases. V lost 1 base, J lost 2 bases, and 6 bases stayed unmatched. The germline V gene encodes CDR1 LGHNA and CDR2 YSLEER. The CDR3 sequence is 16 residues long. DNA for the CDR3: TGCGCCAGCAGCCAAGCGACAGGGGGTCCGCCCTACGAGCAGTACTTC. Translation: CASSQATGGPPYEQYF.

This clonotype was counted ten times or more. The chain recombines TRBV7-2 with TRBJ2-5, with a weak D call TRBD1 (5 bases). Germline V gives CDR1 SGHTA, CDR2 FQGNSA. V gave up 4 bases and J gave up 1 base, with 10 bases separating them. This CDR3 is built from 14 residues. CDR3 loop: CASSSRQTQETQYF. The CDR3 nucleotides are TGTGCCAGCAGCTCGCGACAGACCCAAGAGACCCAGTACTTC.

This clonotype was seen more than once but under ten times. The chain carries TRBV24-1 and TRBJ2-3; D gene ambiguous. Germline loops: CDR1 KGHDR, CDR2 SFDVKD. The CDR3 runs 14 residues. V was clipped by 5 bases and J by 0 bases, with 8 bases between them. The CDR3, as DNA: TGTGCCACCAGTGGCACGGATAGCACAGATACGCAGTATTTT. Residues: CATSGTDSTDTQYF.

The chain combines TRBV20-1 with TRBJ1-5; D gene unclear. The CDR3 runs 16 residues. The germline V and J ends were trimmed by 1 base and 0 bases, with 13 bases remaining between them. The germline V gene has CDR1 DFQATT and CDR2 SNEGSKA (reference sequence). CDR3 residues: CSARATTATSNQPQHF. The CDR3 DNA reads TGCAGTGCTAGAGCTACCACCGCTACTAGCAATCAGCCCCAGCATTTT.

This chain's CDR3 is CASSQVPGFNERGYTF. The CDR3 nucleotides read TGCGCCAGCAGCCAAGTGCCAGGGTTTAATGAACGTGGCTACACCTTC. This chain links TRBV4-1 with TRBJ1-2; D is perhaps TRBD1 (5 bases). Germline V gene sequence: CDR1 MGHRA, CDR2 YSYEKL. The V end lost 1 base, the J end lost 7 bases, and 19 bases lay between the germline ends. CDR3 length: 16 amino acids.

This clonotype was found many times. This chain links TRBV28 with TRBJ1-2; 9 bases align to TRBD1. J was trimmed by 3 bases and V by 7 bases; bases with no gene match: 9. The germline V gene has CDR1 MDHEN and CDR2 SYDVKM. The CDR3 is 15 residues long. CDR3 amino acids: CASILRDRADYGYTF. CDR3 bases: TGTGCCAGCATCCTCCGGGACAGGGCGGACTATGGCTACACCTTC.

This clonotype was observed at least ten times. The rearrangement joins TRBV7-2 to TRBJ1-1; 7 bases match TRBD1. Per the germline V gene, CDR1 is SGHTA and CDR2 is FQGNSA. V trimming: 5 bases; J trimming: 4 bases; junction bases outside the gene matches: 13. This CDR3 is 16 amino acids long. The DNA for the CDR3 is TGTGCCAGCAGCGCGACGAACCGACAGGGAGGCACTGAAGCTTTCTTT. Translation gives CASSATNRQGGTEAFF.

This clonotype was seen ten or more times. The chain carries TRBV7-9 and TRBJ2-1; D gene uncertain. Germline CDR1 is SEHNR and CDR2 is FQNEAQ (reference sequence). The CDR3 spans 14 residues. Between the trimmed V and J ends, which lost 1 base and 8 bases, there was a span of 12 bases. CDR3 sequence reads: CASSLGERFDEQFF. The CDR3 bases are TGTGCCAGCAGCTTAGGTGAAAGATTCGATGAGCAGTTCTTC. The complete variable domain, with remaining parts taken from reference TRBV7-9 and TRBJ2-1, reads DTGVSQNPRHKITKRGQNVTFRCDPISEHNRLYWYRQTLGQGPEFLTYFQNEAQLEKSRLLSDRFSAERPKGSFSTLEIQRTEQGDSAMYLCASSLGERFDEQFFGPGTRLTVL.

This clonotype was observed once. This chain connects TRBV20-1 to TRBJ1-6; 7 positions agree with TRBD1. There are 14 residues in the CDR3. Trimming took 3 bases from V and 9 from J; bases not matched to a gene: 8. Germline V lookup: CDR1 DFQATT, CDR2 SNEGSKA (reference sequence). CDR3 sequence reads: CSASEGASGSPLHF. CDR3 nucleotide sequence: TGCAGTGCTAGTGAGGGGGCTAGTGGTTCACCCCTCCACTTT.

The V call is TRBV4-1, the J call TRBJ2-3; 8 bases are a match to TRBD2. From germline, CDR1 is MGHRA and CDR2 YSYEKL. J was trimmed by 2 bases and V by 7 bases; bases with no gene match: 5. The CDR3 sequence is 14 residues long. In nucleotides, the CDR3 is TGCGCCAGCACAGCGGGGGACCCCACAGATACGCAGTATTTT. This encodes CASTAGDPTDTQYF.

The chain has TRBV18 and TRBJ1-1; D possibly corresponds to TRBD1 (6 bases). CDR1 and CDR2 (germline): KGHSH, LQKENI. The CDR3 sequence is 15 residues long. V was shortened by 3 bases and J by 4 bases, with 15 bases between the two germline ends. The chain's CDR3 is CASSPSRGWGTEAFF. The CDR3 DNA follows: TGTGCCAGCTCACCCTCCAGGGGTTGGGGCACTGAAGCTTTCTTT.

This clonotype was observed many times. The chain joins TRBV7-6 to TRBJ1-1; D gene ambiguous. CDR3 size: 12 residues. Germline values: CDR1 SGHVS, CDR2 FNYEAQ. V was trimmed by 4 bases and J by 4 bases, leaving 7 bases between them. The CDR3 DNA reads TGTGCCAGCAGCTCAGAGGGCACTGAAGCTTTCTTT. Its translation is CASSSEGTEAFF.

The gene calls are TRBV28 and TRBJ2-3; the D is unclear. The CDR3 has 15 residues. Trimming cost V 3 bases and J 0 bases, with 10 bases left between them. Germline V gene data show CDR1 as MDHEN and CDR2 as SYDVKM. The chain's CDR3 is CASSLTGISTDTQYF. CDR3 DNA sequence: TGTGCCAGCAGTTTGACGGGCATAAGCACAGATACGCAGTATTTT.

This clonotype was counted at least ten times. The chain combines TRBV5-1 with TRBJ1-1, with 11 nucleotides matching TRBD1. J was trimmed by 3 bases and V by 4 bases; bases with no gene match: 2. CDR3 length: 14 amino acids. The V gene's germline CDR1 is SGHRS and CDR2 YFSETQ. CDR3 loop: CASSGQGAYTEAFF. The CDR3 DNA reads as TGCGCCAGCAGCGGACAGGGGGCTTACACTGAAGCTTTCTTT.

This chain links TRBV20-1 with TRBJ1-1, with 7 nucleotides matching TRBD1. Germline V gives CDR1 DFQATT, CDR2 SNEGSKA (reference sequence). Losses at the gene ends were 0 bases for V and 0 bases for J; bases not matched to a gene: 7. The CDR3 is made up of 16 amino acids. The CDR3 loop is CSARDPLQGLNTEAFF. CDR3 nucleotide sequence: TGCAGTGCTAGAGATCCTTTACAGGGGTTGAACACTGAAGCTTTCTTT.

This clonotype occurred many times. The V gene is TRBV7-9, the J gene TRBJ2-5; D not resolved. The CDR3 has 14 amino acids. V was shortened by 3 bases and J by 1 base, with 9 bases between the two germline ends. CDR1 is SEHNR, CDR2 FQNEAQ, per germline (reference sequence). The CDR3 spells CASSFGLLQETQYF. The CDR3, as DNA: TGTGCCAGCAGCTTCGGCCTACTCCAAGAGACCCAGTACTTC.

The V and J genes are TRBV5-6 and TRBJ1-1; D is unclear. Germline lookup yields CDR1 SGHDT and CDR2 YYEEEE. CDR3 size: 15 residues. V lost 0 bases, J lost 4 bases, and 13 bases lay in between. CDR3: CASSLGYNTFTEAFF. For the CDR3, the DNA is TGTGCCAGCAGCTTGGGTTACAATACATTCACTGAAGCTTTCTTT.

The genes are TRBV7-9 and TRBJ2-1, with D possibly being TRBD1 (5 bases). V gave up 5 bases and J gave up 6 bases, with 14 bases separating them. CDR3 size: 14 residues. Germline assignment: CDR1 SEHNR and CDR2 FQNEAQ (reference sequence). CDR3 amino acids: CASSAAPRGNEQFF. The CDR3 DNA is TGTGCCAGCAGCGCTGCTCCAAGGGGCAATGAGCAGTTCTTC.

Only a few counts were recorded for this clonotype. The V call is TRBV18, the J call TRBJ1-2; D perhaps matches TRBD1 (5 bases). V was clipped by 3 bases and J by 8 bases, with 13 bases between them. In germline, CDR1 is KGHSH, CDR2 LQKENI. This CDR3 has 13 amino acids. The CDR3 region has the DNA TGTGCCAGCTCACCTGGTACCTCAGGGGGCTACACCTTC. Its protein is CASSPGTSGGYTF.

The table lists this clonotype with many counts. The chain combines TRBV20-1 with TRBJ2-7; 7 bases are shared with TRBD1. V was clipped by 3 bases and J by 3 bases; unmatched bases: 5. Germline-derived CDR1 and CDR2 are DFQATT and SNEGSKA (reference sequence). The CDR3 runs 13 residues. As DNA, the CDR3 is TGCAGTGCTAGTCTACAGGGGCTCTACGAGCAGTACTTC. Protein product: CSASLQGLYEQYF.

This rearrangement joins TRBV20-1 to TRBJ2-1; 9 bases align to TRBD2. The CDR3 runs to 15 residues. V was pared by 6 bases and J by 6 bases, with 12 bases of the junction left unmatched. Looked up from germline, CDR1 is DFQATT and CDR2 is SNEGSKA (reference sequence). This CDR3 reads CSAPAWRGGSNEQFF. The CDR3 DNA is TGCAGTGCCCCCGCTTGGCGGGGGGGCAGCAATGAGCAGTTCTTC.

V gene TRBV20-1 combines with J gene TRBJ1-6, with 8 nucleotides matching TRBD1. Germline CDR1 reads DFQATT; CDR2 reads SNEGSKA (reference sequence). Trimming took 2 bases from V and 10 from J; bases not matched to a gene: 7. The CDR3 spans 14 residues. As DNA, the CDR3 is TGCAGTGCTAGAAGGACAGGGTCTGAGTCACCCCTCCACTTT. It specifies CSARRTGSESPLHF.

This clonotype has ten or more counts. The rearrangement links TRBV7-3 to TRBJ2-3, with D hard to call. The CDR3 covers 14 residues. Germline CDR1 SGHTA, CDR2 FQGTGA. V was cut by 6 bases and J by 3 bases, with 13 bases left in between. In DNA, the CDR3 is TGTGCCAGCAGACTGACGGGTGGGACAGATACGCAGTATTTT. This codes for CASRLTGGTDTQYF. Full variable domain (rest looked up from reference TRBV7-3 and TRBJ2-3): GAGVSQTPSNKVTEKGKYVELRCDPISGHTALYWYRQSLGQGPEFLIYFQGTGAADDSGLPNDRFFAVRPEGSVSTLKIQRTERGDSAVYLCASRLTGGTDTQYFGPGTRLTVL.

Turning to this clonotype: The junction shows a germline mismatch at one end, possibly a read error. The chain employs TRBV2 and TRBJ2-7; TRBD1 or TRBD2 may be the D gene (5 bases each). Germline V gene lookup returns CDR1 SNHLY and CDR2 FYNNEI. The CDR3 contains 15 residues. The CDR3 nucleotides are TGTGCCAGCATACCTTCCCTTCGGGGACCCTACGGGCAGTACTTC. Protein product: CASIPSLRGPYGQYF. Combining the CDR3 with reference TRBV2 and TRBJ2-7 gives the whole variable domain EPEVTQTPSHQVTQMGQEVILRCVPISNHLYFYWYRQILGQKVEFLVSFYNNEISEKSEIFDDQFSVERPDGSNFTLKIRSTKLEDSAMYFCASIPSLRGPYGQYFGPGTRLTVT.

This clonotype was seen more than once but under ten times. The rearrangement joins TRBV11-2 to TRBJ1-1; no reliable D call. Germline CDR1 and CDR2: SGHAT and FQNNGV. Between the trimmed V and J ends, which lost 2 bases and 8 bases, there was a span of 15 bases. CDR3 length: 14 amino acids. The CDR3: CASSLMMENKEAFF. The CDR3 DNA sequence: TGTGCCAGCAGCTTAATGATGGAGAACAAAGAAGCTTTCTTT.

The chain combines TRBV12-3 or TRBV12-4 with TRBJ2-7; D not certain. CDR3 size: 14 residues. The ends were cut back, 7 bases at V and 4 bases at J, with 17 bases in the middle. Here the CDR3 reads CASTLALESYEQYF. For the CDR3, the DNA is TGTGCCAGCACCCTGGCCTTAGAGTCTTACGAGCAGTACTTC.